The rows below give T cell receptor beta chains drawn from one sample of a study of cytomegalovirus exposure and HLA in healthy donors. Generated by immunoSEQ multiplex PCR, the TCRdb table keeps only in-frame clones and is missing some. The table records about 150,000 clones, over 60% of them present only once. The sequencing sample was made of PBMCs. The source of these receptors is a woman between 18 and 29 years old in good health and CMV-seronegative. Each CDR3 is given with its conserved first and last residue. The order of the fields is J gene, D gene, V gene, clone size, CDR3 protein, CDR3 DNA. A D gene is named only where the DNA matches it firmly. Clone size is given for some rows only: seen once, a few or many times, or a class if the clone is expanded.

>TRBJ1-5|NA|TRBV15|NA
CATSSVEGAQPQHF
TGTGCCACCAGCAGCGTGGAGGGCGCGCAGCCCCAGCATTTT
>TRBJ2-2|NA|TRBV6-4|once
CASSDRGSHTGELFF
TGTGCCAGCAGTGACAGGGGATCGCACACCGGGGAGCTGTTTTTT
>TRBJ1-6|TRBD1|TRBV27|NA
CASSLRGTGTEMVSPLHF
TGTGCCAGCAGTTTAAGGGGGACAGGGACCGAGATGGTTTCACCCCTCCACTTT
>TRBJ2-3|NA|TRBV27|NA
CASSLRQRSTDTQYF
TGTGCCAGCAGTTTGCGACAAAGATCCACAGATACGCAGTATTTT
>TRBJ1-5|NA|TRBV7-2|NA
CASTKLLSNQPQHF
TGTGCCAGCACCAAGCTCCTCAGCAATCAGCCCCAGCATTTT
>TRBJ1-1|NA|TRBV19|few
CASRAFVGSAETEAFF
TGTGCCAGTAGGGCTTTCGTCGGATCAGCGGAGACTGAAGCTTTCTTT
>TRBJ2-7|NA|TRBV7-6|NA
CASSYRDSYEQYF
TGTGCCAGCAGTTACAGAGACTCCTACGAGCAGTACTTC
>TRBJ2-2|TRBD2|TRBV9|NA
CASSLVGRGTGELFF
TGTGCCAGCAGCCTAGTTGGGAGGGGCACCGGGGAGCTGTTTTTT
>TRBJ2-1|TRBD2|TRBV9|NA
CASSVAGTSGGLFNEQFF
TGTGCCAGCAGCGTAGCAGGGACTAGCGGGGGCCTCTTCAATGAGCAGTTCTTC
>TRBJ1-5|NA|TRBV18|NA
CASSPTGERSQPQHF
TGTGCCAGCTCACCCACGGGAGAGAGAAGTCAGCCCCAGCATTTT
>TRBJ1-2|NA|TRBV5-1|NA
CASSLEGLYGYTF
TGCGCCAGCAGCTTGGAGGGGTTATATGGCTACACCTTC
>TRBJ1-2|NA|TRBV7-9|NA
CSSSLPHRALNYGYTF
TGTTCCAGCAGCTTACCGCACAGGGCCCTTAACTATGGCTACACCTTC
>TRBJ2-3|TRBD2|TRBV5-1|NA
CASREGAGSSTDTQYF
TGCGCCAGCAGGGAAGGAGCGGGATCCAGCACAGATACGCAGTATTTT
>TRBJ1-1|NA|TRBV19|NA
CASSILPGVSEAFF
TGTGCCAGTAGTATACTCCCCGGGGTATCTGAAGCTTTCTTT
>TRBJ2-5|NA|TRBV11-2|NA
CASSLGQAVETQYF
TGTGCCAGCAGCTTGGGTCAGGCTGTGGAGACCCAGTACTTC
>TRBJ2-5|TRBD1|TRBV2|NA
CASSGGWGQEQETQYF
TGTGCCAGCAGTGGGGGGTGGGGACAGGAGCAAGAGACCCAGTACTTC
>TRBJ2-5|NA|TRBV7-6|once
CASSFNPGSETQYF
TGTGCCAGCAGCTTCAACCCAGGTTCCGAGACCCAGTACTTC
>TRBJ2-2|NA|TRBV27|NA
CASSFPAGTGELFF
TGTGCCAGCAGTTTCCCTGCGGGCACCGGGGAGCTGTTTTTT
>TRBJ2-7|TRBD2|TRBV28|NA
CASSPPGGSSYEQYF
TGTGCCAGCAGTCCCCCGGGGGGGTCGTCCTACGAGCAGTACTTC
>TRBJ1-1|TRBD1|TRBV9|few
CASSVDRAPNTEAFF
TGTGCCAGCAGCGTTGACAGGGCTCCGAACACTGAAGCTTTCTTT
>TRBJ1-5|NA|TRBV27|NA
CASSRIYSEGQPQHF
TGTGCCAGCAGTAGGATATATTCAGAGGGTCAGCCCCAGCATTTT
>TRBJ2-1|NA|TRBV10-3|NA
CAISDPPPGSSYNEQFF
TGTGCCATCAGTGATCCTCCACCGGGGTCCTCCTACAATGAGCAGTTCTTC
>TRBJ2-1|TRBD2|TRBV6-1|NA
CASSEGPSGSSYNEQFF
TGTGCCAGCAGTGAGGGTCCTAGCGGTAGCTCCTACAATGAGCAGTTCTTC
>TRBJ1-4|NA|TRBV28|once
CASSSFSRAEKLFF
TGTGCCAGCAGTTCGTTCTCCAGGGCTGAAAAACTGTTTTTT
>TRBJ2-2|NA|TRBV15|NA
CATSTTRENTGELFF
TGTGCCACCAGCACGACGCGGGAGAACACCGGGGAGCTGTTTTTT
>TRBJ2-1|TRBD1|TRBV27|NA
CASRDPTGGRDNEQFF
TGTGCCAGCAGGGATCCAACAGGGGGCAGGGACAATGAGCAGTTCTTC
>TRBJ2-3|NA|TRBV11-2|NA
CASSVTGYLTDTQYF
TGTGCCAGCAGCGTGACAGGCTACCTCACAGATACGCAGTATTTT
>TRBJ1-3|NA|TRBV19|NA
CASSGGTRGNTIYF
TGTGCCAGTAGTGGAGGGACGAGAGGAAACACCATATATTTT
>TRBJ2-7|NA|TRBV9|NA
CASSALGAGYEQYF
TGTGCCAGCAGCGCACTGGGGGCAGGGTACGAGCAATACTTC
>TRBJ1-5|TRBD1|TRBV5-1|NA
CASSFLPTGTSDQPQHF
TGCGCCAGCAGCTTCCTACCGACAGGGACCTCGGATCAGCCCCAGCATTTT
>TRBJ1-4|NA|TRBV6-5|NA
CASKQGLSFEKLFF
TGTGCCAGCAAGCAGGGGTTGTCATTTGAAAAACTGTTTTTT
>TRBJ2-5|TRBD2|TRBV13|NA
CASSSRTRRLETQYF
TGTGCCAGCAGCTCCCGGACTAGACGCTTGGAGACCCAGTACTTC
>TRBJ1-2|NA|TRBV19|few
CASSAQGIYGYTF
TGTGCCAGTAGTGCCCAGGGTATCTATGGCTACACCTTC
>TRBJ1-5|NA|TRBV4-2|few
CASSRGDAGAGAQPQHF
TGTGCCAGCAGCCGAGGAGATGCGGGCGCAGGAGCTCAGCCCCAGCATTTT
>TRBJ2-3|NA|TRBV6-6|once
CASKNGGSDTQYF
TGTGCCAGCAAGAACGGAGGGTCAGATACGCAGTATTTT
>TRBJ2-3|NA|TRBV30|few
CAWSGGEGDTQYF
TGTGCCTGGAGTGGGGGGGAAGGGGATACGCAGTATTTT
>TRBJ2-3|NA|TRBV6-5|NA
CASSRDSYLTDTQYF
TGTGCCAGCAGTCGAGACAGTTACCTCACAGATACGCAGTATTTT
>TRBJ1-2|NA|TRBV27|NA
CASSNRTNYGYTF
TGTGCCAGCAGTAACAGGACTAACTATGGCTACACCTTC
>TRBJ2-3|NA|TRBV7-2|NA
CASSFLRGSTDTQYF
TGTGCCAGCAGCTTTCTTCGCGGATCCACAGATACGCAGTATTTT
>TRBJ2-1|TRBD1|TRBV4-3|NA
CASSQGTGDNEQFF
TGCGCCAGCAGCCAAGGGACAGGGGACAATGAGCAGTTCTTC
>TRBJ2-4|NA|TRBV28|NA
CASSFPVRGLAKNIQYF
TGTGCCAGCAGTTTTCCGGTACGAGGGTTAGCCAAAAACATTCAGTACTTC
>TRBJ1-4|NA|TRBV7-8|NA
CASSLETVGGVKLFF
TGTGCCAGCAGCTTAGAAACAGTGGGAGGTGTAAAACTGTTTTTT
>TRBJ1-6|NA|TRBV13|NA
CASSLRRGHNSPLHF
TGTGCCAGCAGCCTTAGAAGAGGGCATAATTCACCCCTCCACTTT
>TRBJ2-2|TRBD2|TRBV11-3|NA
CASTRTGLAGGPGELFF
TGTGCCAGCACCCGCACCGGACTAGCGGGAGGGCCCGGGGAGCTGTTTTTT
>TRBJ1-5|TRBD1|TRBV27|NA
CASSLSRTGGLYSNQPQHF
TGTGCCAGCAGTTTATCGAGGACAGGGGGCTTATATAGCAATCAGCCCCAGCATTTT